The sequence of this T cell receptor beta chain was determined in a study of human T cells and chemical hapten exposure. Study overall: Reading of the patch tests, which applied 0.01% DPC to the upper back, occurred at 6 days. General observations from the study: Expanded TCRs formed significantly more large CDR3 similarity clusters than controls.

Comment on this clonotype: Antigen: not known.

TCRdb passed the RACE reads through MiXCR, listing each CDR3 protein once. The table lists approximately 90,000 distinct CDR3 sequences, around 7.9% of them singletons, with roughly 2.6% in the top ten. Documented time point: pre-sensitization, week 0. As to treatment: therapeutic diphenylcyclopropenone sensitization with weekly scalp DPC. This CDR3 comprises 14 residues. V dropped 5 bases and J dropped 1 base, with 11 bases sitting between them. Germline V CDR1 and CDR2: LNHNV, YYDKDF (reference sequence). Sequences were derived from whole blood, sampled in connection with sensitization to the hapten diphenylcyclopropenone (DPC). The J gene is TRBJ2-5, the V gene TRBV15; D is uncertain. The origin of this receptor is a middle-aged man with alopecia areata. Some clones in this sample may be carry-over from other donors' samples. The CDR3 bases are TGTGCCACCAGCCCCCCCCTTGGCCAAGAGACCCAGTACTTC. Amino acids: CATSPPLGQETQYF.